This entry lists 13 T cell receptor beta chains sequenced from one sample in a study of T cell responses to AZD1222 COVID-19 vaccine. Produced via immunoSEQ multiplex PCR; TCRdb's table is partial and in-frame only. The table has roughly 97,000 clones, approximately 90% seen once. The sequenced sample was peripheral blood, obtained on day 0 of AZD1222 vaccination. The origin of the receptors is an adult in good health.

The chain recombines TRBV6-5 with TRBJ1-1, with TRBD1 matching over 7 bases. With V trimmed by 2 bases and J by 0 bases, 6 bases remained unmatched. From germline, CDR1 is MNHEY and CDR2 SVGAGI. The CDR3 loop spans 16 amino acids. The CDR3 bases are TGTGCCAGCAGTTACGCGGGACAGTTTGTGAACACTGAAGCTTTCTTT. This translates into CASSYAGQFVNTEAFF.

This chain uses TRBV6-2 or TRBV6-3 with TRBJ1-2, with D hard to call. Trimming stripped 0 bases from V and 0 bases from J, with 17 bases between. The CDR3 covers 18 residues. Germline V CDR1 and CDR2: MNHEY, SVGEGT. CDR3 in amino acids: CASSYSSRYPDSNYGYTF. The CDR3, as DNA: TGTGCCAGCAGTTACTCGTCACGCTACCCCGACTCTAACTATGGCTACACCTTC.

The chain combines TRBV6-6 with TRBJ2-3; 7 bases are shared with TRBD1. The CDR3 consists of 13 residues. Germline CDR1 is MNHNY and CDR2 is SVGAGI (reference sequence). V lost 4 bases, J lost 6 bases, and 4 bases stayed unmatched. This CDR3 reads CASSWTQGDTQYF. The CDR3 DNA is TGTGCCAGCAGTTGGACACAGGGGGATACGCAGTATTTT.

This chain links TRBV7-9 with TRBJ2-2; TRBD2 aligns across 7 bases. V trimming: 8 bases; J trimming: 0 bases; junction bases outside the gene matches: 6. The CDR3 has 15 residues. Germline V gene data show CDR1 as SEHNR and CDR2 as FQNEAQ (reference sequence). CDR3 sequence (DNA): TGTGCCAGCGGCGGCGGGAGTACGAACACCGGGGAGCTGTTTTTT. Its translation: CASGGGSTNTGELFF.

The chain has TRBV6-5 and TRBJ1-4; possible D gene TRBD1, 6 bases. CDR1 is MNHEY, CDR2 SVGAGI, per germline. Trimming removed 0 bases at V and 7 bases at J, with 12 bases between. This CDR3 has 15 residues. The CDR3 DNA reads as TGTGCCAGCAGTTACTCGAGTGGGGGCACTGAAAAACTGTTTTTT. This codes for CASSYSSGGTEKLFF.

This clone was found once. The chain combines TRBV5-1 with TRBJ2-3, with D possibly TRBD1 on 5 matching bases. Looked up from germline, CDR1 is SGHRS and CDR2 is YFSETQ. Trimming shortened V by 7 bases and J by 0 bases, and 15 bases separated the two germline ends. The CDR3 loop spans 15 amino acids. DNA of the CDR3: TGCGCCAGCGCTAACAGGTTCGAGAGCACAGATACGCAGTATTTT. Translation gives CASANRFESTDTQYF.

The chain joins TRBV5-1 to TRBJ1-2; TRBD1 matches at 8 bases. Germline V gives CDR1 SGHRS, CDR2 YFSETQ. J lost 3 bases, V lost 0 bases, and 1 base had no gene match. The CDR3 has 14 amino acids. The CDR3 sequence is CASSLGDRYYGYTF. The CDR3 DNA is TGCGCCAGCAGCTTGGGGGACAGGTACTATGGCTACACCTTC.

The V and J genes are TRBV18 and TRBJ1-5; D call uncertain. CDR1 is KGHSH, CDR2 LQKENI, per germline. CDR3 length: 12 residues. Trimming pared 2 bases from V and 8 bases from J, leaving 7 bases between. Written as DNA, the CDR3 is TGTGCCAGCTCACCAGGGTCGGAGCCCCAGCATTTT. This encodes CASSPGSEPQHF. Using reference TRBV18 and TRBJ1-5 for the parts outside the CDR3, the full variable domain is NAGVMQNPRHLVRRRGQEARLRCSPMKGHSHVYWYRQLPEEGLKFMVYLQKENIIDESGMPKERFSAEFPKEGPSILRIQQVVRGDSAAYFCASSPGSEPQHFGDGTRLSIL.

V and J are TRBV18 and TRBJ2-1, with D perhaps TRBD1 or TRBD2 (6 bases each). CDR3 length equals 15 residues. The V gene lost 3 bases and the J gene lost 15 bases, with 24 bases spanning the gap. Germline V gives CDR1 KGHSH, CDR2 LQKENI. The CDR3 bases are TGTGCCAGCTCACCCCCATCTTTGGGGTCTGAGGGGGGGTTCTTC. Translation: CASSPPSLGSEGGFF.

The chain combines TRBV28 with TRBJ1-1; a possible D gene is TRBD1 (6 bases). Germline CDR1 and CDR2: MDHEN and SYDVKM. This CDR3 has 15 residues. V gave up 5 bases and J gave up 0 bases, with 13 bases separating them. The CDR3, as DNA: TGTGCCAGCAGTCCCCCGGACAGCATGAACACTGAAGCTTTCTTT. It translates to CASSPPDSMNTEAFF.

This clone was counted a single time. The chain recombines TRBV3-1 (or the pseudogene TRBV3-2) with TRBJ1-1; 10 bases are a match to TRBD1. Trimming took 1 base from V and 3 from J; bases not matched to a gene: 20. CDR1 is LGHDT, CDR2 YNNKEL, per germline (reference sequence). This CDR3 contains 21 residues. CDR3 bases: TGTGCCAGCAGCCAAGTCATCTTCCCGGGACAGGGGCTGAAAATGGACACTGAAGCTTTCTTT. It codes for CASSQVIFPGQGLKMDTEAFF.

The chain joins TRBV10-3 to TRBJ1-1, with D tentatively TRBD1 (5 bases). This CDR3 is 10 amino acids long. Trimming pared 11 bases from V and 8 bases from J, leaving 12 bases between. Germline values: CDR1 ENHRY, CDR2 SYGVKD. The CDR3 is CAPPHREAFF. CDR3 sequence (DNA): TGTGCCCCCCCTCACAGGGAAGCTTTCTTT.

J is TRBJ1-5 and V is TRBV3-1 (or the pseudogene TRBV3-2); D may be TRBD1 (5 bases). V gave up 4 bases and J gave up 3 bases, with 7 bases separating them. The V gene's germline CDR1 is LGHDT and CDR2 YNNKEL (reference sequence). The CDR3 contains 13 residues. The CDR3 spells CASSRQNNQPQHF. The CDR3 DNA reads as TGTGCCAGCAGCCGACAGAACAATCAGCCCCAGCATTTT.